This is a list of T cell receptor beta chains from one sample in a study of blood T cell repertoires in COVID-19. Some clones are missing from TCRdb's copy, which holds only in-frame ones; the method was immunoSEQ multiplex PCR. The sample lists tens of thousands of clones; about 74% were seen once. The sequenced sample consisted of peripheral blood. The receptors were gathered from a human donor in a cohort sampled during active COVID-19. Each CDR3 is given with its conserved first and last residue. The order of the fields is V gene, J gene, D gene, clone size, CDR3 DNA, CDR3 protein. D genes are given only for firm matches. Not every row has a clone size; where given, it reads once, few, many or a size class.

v_call: TRBV5-1
j_call: TRBJ1-4
d_call: TRBD1
clone_size: .
cdr3_nt: TGCGCCAGCAGCTTGTCAACAGGGGGAGTTGAAAAACTGTTTTTT
cdr3_aa: CASSLSTGGVEKLFF

v_call: TRBV5-4
j_call: TRBJ2-2
d_call: TRBD1
clone_size: .
cdr3_nt: TGTGCCAGCAGCGCACAGGGGGCCGGGGAGCTGTTTTTT
cdr3_aa: CASSAQGAGELFF

v_call: TRBV29-1
j_call: TRBJ2-7
d_call: TRBD1
clone_size: few
cdr3_nt: TGCAGCGTTTACACCGGGACAGGGGCGGGGGAGCAGTACTTC
cdr3_aa: CSVYTGTGAGEQYF

v_call: TRBV6-4
j_call: TRBJ2-2
d_call: TRBD1
clone_size: .
cdr3_nt: TGTGCCAGCAGTGTCGACAGGGCCGGGGAGCTGTTTTTT
cdr3_aa: CASSVDRAGELFF

v_call: TRBV27
j_call: TRBJ2-5
d_call: TRBD1
clone_size: .
cdr3_nt: TGTGCCAGCAGTAAATACAGGGGAACCACCCAAGAGACCCAGTACTTC
cdr3_aa: CASSKYRGTTQETQYF

v_call: TRBV7-2
j_call: TRBJ2-3
d_call: .
clone_size: .
cdr3_nt: TGTGCCAGCAGCCCCTTCCCCCGAGGGCGTGATACGCAGTATTTT
cdr3_aa: CASSPFPRGRDTQYF

v_call: TRBV18
j_call: TRBJ2-3
d_call: .
clone_size: .
cdr3_nt: TGTGCCAGCTCTCGGGACACCACAGATACGCAGTATTTT
cdr3_aa: CASSRDTTDTQYF

v_call: TRBV30
j_call: TRBJ2-6
d_call: .
clone_size: .
cdr3_nt: TGTGCCTGGAGTGTACGCCAGGCTGGGGCCAACGTCCTGACTTTC
cdr3_aa: CAWSVRQAGANVLTF

v_call: TRBV19
j_call: TRBJ1-5
d_call: .
clone_size: few
cdr3_nt: TGTGCCAGTAGTACGCCGAACCGGCCAGGGAGGCAGCCCCAGCATTTT
cdr3_aa: CASSTPNRPGRQPQHF

v_call: TRBV3-1/TRBV3-2
j_call: TRBJ2-7
d_call: TRBD2
clone_size: once
cdr3_nt: TGTGCCAGCAGCCAGACAGCTAGCGGGGGGTACGAGCAGTACTTC
cdr3_aa: CASSQTASGGYEQYF

v_call: TRBV30
j_call: TRBJ2-3
d_call: .
clone_size: .
cdr3_nt: TGTGCCCAAGCCCCCCCTAGTTACACAGATACGCAGTATTTT
cdr3_aa: CAQAPPSYTDTQYF

v_call: TRBV27
j_call: TRBJ2-2
d_call: .
clone_size: .
cdr3_nt: TGTGCCAGCAGTCTACGTCGACAGAGTACGAACACCGGGGAGCTGTTTTTT
cdr3_aa: CASSLRRQSTNTGELFF

v_call: TRBV10-3
j_call: TRBJ2-2
d_call: TRBD1
clone_size: .
cdr3_nt: TGTGCCATCAGCGACAGGGGCACCGGGGAGCTGTTTTTT
cdr3_aa: CAISDRGTGELFF

v_call: TRBV24-1
j_call: TRBJ2-7
d_call: .
clone_size: few
cdr3_nt: TGTGCCACCAGTGATCCCGGGGACGAGCAGTACTTC
cdr3_aa: CATSDPGDEQYF

v_call: TRBV2
j_call: TRBJ2-5
d_call: .
clone_size: few
cdr3_nt: TGTGCCAGCAGGGGAGGACTGGGAGAGACCCAGTACTTC
cdr3_aa: CASRGGLGETQYF

v_call: TRBV28
j_call: TRBJ1-2
d_call: .
clone_size: few
cdr3_nt: TGTGCCAGCAGTTTCCGACAGGACTATGGCTACACCTTC
cdr3_aa: CASSFRQDYGYTF

v_call: TRBV19
j_call: TRBJ1-1
d_call: TRBD1
clone_size: once
cdr3_nt: TGTGCCAGTAGTATAGGGACAGGGGTCCCCATGAACACTGAAGCTTTCTTT
cdr3_aa: CASSIGTGVPMNTEAFF

v_call: TRBV5-4
j_call: TRBJ2-7
d_call: TRBD2
clone_size: .
cdr3_nt: TGTGCCAGCAGCCCCGGACTAGCGGGAGGATACGAGCAGTACTTC
cdr3_aa: CASSPGLAGGYEQYF

v_call: TRBV24-1
j_call: TRBJ2-5
d_call: TRBD1
clone_size: .
cdr3_nt: TGTGCCACCAGTGACCCGGGACAGGGGTGGGGGACCCAGTACTTC
cdr3_aa: CATSDPGQGWGTQYF

v_call: TRBV7-2
j_call: TRBJ1-2
d_call: .
clone_size: once
cdr3_nt: TGTGCCAGCAGCTTAGCTAGGGGCGGCTATGGCTACACCTTC
cdr3_aa: CASSLARGGYGYTF

v_call: TRBV5-4
j_call: TRBJ1-6
d_call: TRBD1
clone_size: .
cdr3_nt: TGTGCCAGCAGCCGAGCCGGGACAGGGTATTCACCCCTCCACTTT
cdr3_aa: CASSRAGTGYSPLHF

v_call: TRBV11-3
j_call: TRBJ2-7
d_call: .
clone_size: .
cdr3_nt: TGTGCCAGCCTCAGGGTGGGAACTACCACCTACGAGCAGTACTTC
cdr3_aa: CASLRVGTTTYEQYF

v_call: TRBV7-9
j_call: TRBJ1-2
d_call: .
clone_size: .
cdr3_nt: TGTGCCAGCAGCTTAGGAGGCCTCAACTATGGCTACACCTTC
cdr3_aa: CASSLGGLNYGYTF

v_call: TRBV28
j_call: TRBJ2-5
d_call: .
clone_size: .
cdr3_nt: TGTGCCAGCAGTGACGGAGGGGGGGTAGAGACCCAGTACTTC
cdr3_aa: CASSDGGGVETQYF

v_call: TRBV27
j_call: TRBJ1-2
d_call: .
clone_size: .
cdr3_nt: TGTGCCAGCAGTTTCCGCGGGGGGATGAGTGGCTACACCTTC
cdr3_aa: CASSFRGGMSGYTF

v_call: TRBV30
j_call: TRBJ1-2
d_call: .
clone_size: few
cdr3_nt: TGTGCCCGCGACACACGATCCTGGGGCTACACCTTC
cdr3_aa: CARDTRSWGYTF

v_call: TRBV7-9
j_call: TRBJ2-5
d_call: TRBD1
clone_size: .
cdr3_nt: TGTGCCAGCAGCCTGGGACAGGGGGCTGAGACCCAGTACTTC
cdr3_aa: CASSLGQGAETQYF

v_call: TRBV28
j_call: TRBJ1-6
d_call: .
clone_size: .
cdr3_nt: TGTGCCAGCAGCACAGGGAGCTCCTATAATTCACCCCTCCACTTT
cdr3_aa: CASSTGSSYNSPLHF

v_call: TRBV19
j_call: TRBJ2-7
d_call: .
clone_size: .
cdr3_nt: TGTGCCAGTAGTATAGACGACGGGACTGGAGCCTACGAGCAGTACTTC
cdr3_aa: CASSIDDGTGAYEQYF

v_call: TRBV7-9
j_call: TRBJ1-1
d_call: .
clone_size: few
cdr3_nt: TGTGCCAGCAGCTTAAGCTCGAACACTGAAGCTTTCTTT
cdr3_aa: CASSLSSNTEAFF